This TCR beta chain was recorded in a study of cytomegalovirus exposure and HLA in healthy donors. Study-wide results and limits: Prior analysis indicated that the majority of TCR beta V segments exhibited productivity approximately 87% or approximately 30% of the time. Accurate predictions that matched the HLA-A and HLA-B alleles of most subjects were reportedly made from TCR beta sequences.

As to this clone: Antigen specificity is unknown.

Healthy donors of bone marrow made up the group. The CDR3 runs 12 residues. Germline V lookup: CDR1 MDHEN, CDR2 SYDVKM. The V end lost 9 bases, the J end lost 6 bases, and 14 bases lay between the germline ends. The PCR employed 60 Vbeta primers together with 13 Jbeta primers. Sequencing used immunoSEQ multiplex PCR; TCRdb keeps in-frame clones, though not all of them. The sample consists of approximately 100,000 clones, 74% of them appearing once. The sequenced material came from PBMCs. The chain joins TRBV28 to TRBJ1-1; D gene uncertain. The TCR was taken from a male donor in good health and CMV-seronegative. CDR3 DNA: TGTGCCAGTCTCCGGGAACGGGCTGAAGCTTTCTTT. Residues: CASLRERAEAFF.